This T cell receptor beta chain was profiled in a study of cytomegalovirus exposure and HLA in healthy donors. Regarding the study as a whole: With DRB1 most and HLA-C fewest, TCR association rates differed between HLA loci in a later analysis.

V was clipped by 3 bases and J by 2 bases, with 14 bases between them. The CDR3 is made up of 15 amino acids. Per the germline V gene, CDR1 is SGHRS and CDR2 is YFSETQ. Everyone who donated was a healthy bone marrow donor. 13 Jbeta primers and 60 Vbeta primers were used for the PCR. This table comes from immunoSEQ multiplex PCR, and its TCRdb copy is limited to in-frame clones, with some not included. The sample holds about 130,000 clones, about 81% seen once. Details on this clone: Its antigen is unidentified.

The source material was PBMCs. The chain links TRBV5-1 to TRBJ1-1; D gene unclear. The source of this sequence is a woman aged 40 to 49 in good health and CMV-seropositive. CDR3 nucleotides: TGCGCCAGCAGCTCGGCCGGGTTACCAAACACTGAAGCTTTCTTT. It codes for CASSSAGLPNTEAFF.